A single sample is the source of the 5 T cell receptor beta chains below, sequenced in a study of T cell responses to AZD1222 COVID-19 vaccine. Generated by immunoSEQ multiplex PCR, the TCRdb table keeps only in-frame clones and is missing some. Among about 150,000 clones listed, over 85% were seen once. The sample in question was peripheral blood, obtained 28 days after the second AZD1222 dose. These receptors all stem from an adult who received the AZD1222 COVID-19 vaccine.

The chain has TRBV20-1 and TRBJ1-2; 7 bases fit TRBD1. This CDR3 spans 10 amino acids. V was pared by 5 bases and J by 14 bases, with 8 bases of the junction left unmatched. Germline loops: CDR1 DFQATT, CDR2 SNEGSKA (reference sequence). The DNA for the CDR3 is TGCAGTGCTTCCCAGACAGGGTGGACCTTC. Translating gives CSASQTGWTF.

V usage is TRBV11-3 and J usage is TRBJ2-7; 8 nucleotides match TRBD1. V gave up 1 base and J gave up 5 bases; unmatched junction bases: 4. The CDR3 extends over 14 amino acids. Germline lookup yields CDR1 SGHNT and CDR2 YENEEA. As DNA, the CDR3 is TGTGCCAGCAGCTTAGTCGCAGGGGGCAACGAGCAGTACTTC. This sequence encodes CASSLVAGGNEQYF.

This clone was recorded once. The gene calls are TRBV6-5 and TRBJ1-1; D may be TRBD1 (5 bases). Germline lookup yields CDR1 MNHEY and CDR2 SVGAGI. V was clipped by 5 bases and J by 7 bases, with 14 bases between them. The CDR3 covers 13 residues. DNA of the CDR3: TGTGCCAGCAGTCTCGGGAGGGGTGTTGAAGCTTTCTTT. Its protein product is CASSLGRGVEAFF.

The chain combines TRBV6-5 with TRBJ1-1; TRBD1 is a possible D gene (5 bases). V was pared by 6 bases and J by 1 base, with 15 bases between. This CDR3 is 15 amino acids long. CDR1 is MNHEY, CDR2 SVGAGI, per germline. The CDR3 DNA follows: TGTGCCAGCAGGTATAAATTCGGACAGAACACTGAAGCTTTCTTT. This codes for CASRYKFGQNTEAFF.

V usage is TRBV5-1 and J usage is TRBJ1-4; D ambiguous. The length of the CDR3 is 13 residues. Trimming removed 4 bases at V and 3 bases at J, with 7 bases between. The germline CDR1 and CDR2 sequences are SGHRS and YFSETQ. The CDR3 loop is CASSPGSNEKLFF. The DNA of the CDR3 is TGCGCCAGCAGCCCTGGTTCTAATGAAAAACTGTTTTTT.